This T cell receptor beta chain was profiled in a study of neurological immune-mediated disorders. This clonotype was detected ten times or more. Looked up from germline, CDR1 is DFQATT and CDR2 is SNEGSKA (reference sequence). V lost 3 bases to trimming and J lost 2 bases; unmatched junction nucleotides: 2. The CDR3 spans 13 residues. MiXCR was run by TCRdb on the 5' RACE reads, yielding one entry per CDR3 protein. The sample lists about 90,000 distinct CDR3 sequences, roughly an eighth occurring once. Indicated time point: longitudinal time-point 2. The sequence derives from a female donor with HTLV-1-associated myelopathy (HAM/TSP). The material sequenced was PBMCs. This sequence joins TRBV20-1 and TRBJ2-7; 9 bases agree with TRBD2. CDR3 protein: CSARGGGAYEQYF. The CDR3 DNA is TGCAGTGCTAGGGGCGGGGGGGCCTACGAGCAGTACTTC.